These 29 T cell receptor beta chains were sequenced from one sample in a study of blood T cell repertoires in COVID-19. Assay: immunoSEQ multiplex PCR; the TCRdb copy retains only in-frame clones and omits some. The table lists some 130,000 clones, roughly 79% of them singletons. The specimen was peripheral blood. All receptors come from a man older than 75 with acute or convalescent COVID-19.

DNA of the CDR3: TGTGCCAGCAGCCAAGGCAGGTGGAGCAATCAGCCCCAGCATTTT. Its translation: CASSQGRWSNQPQHF. The rearrangement uses TRBV5-6 and TRBJ1-5; D unclear. Germline CDR1 reads SGHDT; CDR2 reads YYEEEE. This CDR3 contains 15 residues. The V end was cut by 4 bases, the J end by 1 base, with 12 bases between.

V and J are TRBV30 and TRBJ1-2; no firm D call. Trimming stripped 0 bases from V and 2 bases from J, with 16 bases between. The germline gives CDR1 GTSNPN, CDR2 SVGIG (reference sequence). The CDR3 has 16 amino acids. CDR3: CAWSVVRGIPNYGYTF. For the CDR3, the DNA is TGTGCCTGGAGTGTAGTAAGAGGGATCCCCAACTATGGCTACACCTTC.

The chain links TRBV30 to TRBJ1-2, with D possibly being TRBD1 (6 bases). V shed 5 bases and J shed 3 bases, with 10 bases lying between them. The CDR3 runs to 12 residues. The germline V gene encodes CDR1 GTSNPN and CDR2 SVGIG (reference sequence). CDR3 coding DNA: TGTGCCTGGGGGGGGCCTGACTATGGCTACACCTTC. It specifies CAWGGPDYGYTF.

Worth noting for this clone: Germline and junction disagree at one end, which may indicate a read error. Additional DNA sequences in this sample encode the identical CDR3. V is TRBV5-1 and J is TRBJ1-6; D is perhaps TRBD1 (5 bases). CDR1 is SGHRS, CDR2 YFSETQ, per germline. This CDR3 has 14 amino acids. CDR3 sequence reads: CASSLAGGDSPLHF. For the CDR3, the DNA is TGCGCTAGCAGCTTGGCCGGGGGTGACTCACCCCTCCACTTT.

This clone appeared a single time. The rearrangement links TRBV4-1 to TRBJ2-2; 15 bases align to TRBD2. With 5 bases clipped from V and 3 bases from J, the junction kept 10 bases outside the gene matches. Germline CDR1 reads MGHRA; CDR2 reads YSYEKL. The CDR3 consists of 19 residues. DNA of the CDR3: TGCGCCAGCAGCTTGCGGACTAGCGGGGGGGCCGGGGACACCGGGGAGCTGTTTTTT. Its translation: CASSLRTSGGAGDTGELFF.

The chain couples TRBV30 to TRBJ1-5; maybe TRBD1 (6 bases). Germline values: CDR1 GTSNPN, CDR2 SVGIG (reference sequence). The CDR3 spans 14 residues. Trimming pared 5 bases from V and 4 bases from J, leaving 15 bases between. The CDR3 reads CAWAPLGANQPQHF. In DNA form, the CDR3 reads TGTGCCTGGGCCCCACTGGGGGCTAATCAGCCCCAGCATTTT. The full variable domain, completed using reference TRBV30 and TRBJ1-5, is SQTIHQWPATLVQPVGSPLSLECTVEGTSNPNLYWYRQAAGRGLQLLFYSVGIGQISSEVPQNLSASRPQDRQFILSSKKLLLSDSGFYLCAWAPLGANQPQHFGDGTRLSIL.

This clone appeared a few times. A read error may account for a junction end that differs from germline. V and J are TRBV27 and TRBJ2-7, with 8 bases that match TRBD2. Germline-derived CDR1 and CDR2 are MNHEY and SMNVEV (reference sequence). This CDR3 region has 15 residues. CDR3 in amino acids: CASRLSGFGGVEQYF. The DNA for the CDR3 is TGTGCCAGCAGATTATCGGGCTTCGGGGGGGTTGAGCAGTACTTC.

The chain couples TRBV28 to TRBJ1-2, with D unclear. Per germline, CDR1 MDHEN and CDR2 SYDVKM. CDR3 size: 14 residues. Trimming pared 7 bases from V and 4 bases from J, leaving 16 bases between. The CDR3 DNA reads as TGTGCCAGCAACCAGGTCTCGAACCCCTATGGCTACACCTTC. Translation gives CASNQVSNPYGYTF.

The rearrangement uses TRBV2 and TRBJ2-7, with TRBD2 matching over 7 bases. Germline CDR1 reads SNHLY; CDR2 reads FYNNEI. Trimming at V came to 6 bases and at J to 0 bases, leaving 11 bases not matched to a gene. This CDR3 is 16 amino acids long. The CDR3 sequence is CASRKRGRDPSYEQYF. The CDR3 DNA reads TGTGCCAGCAGGAAACGTGGGAGGGACCCCTCCTACGAGCAGTACTTC.

The chain uses TRBV9 and TRBJ1-1; D gene uncertain. The germline V gene encodes CDR1 SGDLS and CDR2 YYNGEE. Between the trimmed V and J ends, which lost 0 bases and 1 base, there was a span of 10 bases. The CDR3 consists of 15 residues. CDR3 nucleotide sequence: TGTGCCAGCAGCGTAGAGGCGACGGGGAACACTGAAGCTTTCTTT. This translates into CASSVEATGNTEAFF.

In its sample, this clone was seen once. V is TRBV4-1 and J is TRBJ1-1; possible D gene TRBD1, 5 bases. The CDR3 is made up of 13 amino acids. From germline, CDR1 is MGHRA and CDR2 YSYEKL. The V end lost 0 bases, the J end lost 10 bases, and 12 bases lay between the germline ends. The CDR3 DNA is TGCGCCAGCAGCCAAGAAGGCGGGGGGACAGCTTTCTTT. Translated: CASSQEGGGTAFF.

The V call is TRBV4-2, the J call TRBJ2-5; D might be TRBD2 (6 bases). With 0 bases removed from V and 4 bases from J, the gap between germline ends came to 24 bases. The germline V gene has CDR1 LGHNA and CDR2 YNFKEQ. CDR3 length equals 19 residues. For the CDR3, the DNA is TGTGCCAGCAGCCAAGATGCGGGCCCTTTTGGTAGCGGAGGAGAGACCCAGTACTTC. Amino acid sequence: CASSQDAGPFGSGGETQYF.

This sequence joins TRBV7-2 and TRBJ1-4; weak D call: TRBD1 (5 bases). Germline V gene sequence: CDR1 SGHTA, CDR2 FQGNSA. V was trimmed by 5 bases and J by 0 bases, leaving 10 bases between them. This CDR3 region has 15 residues. CDR3: CASSPDRATNEKLFF. The CDR3 DNA follows: TGTGCCAGCAGCCCCGACAGAGCAACTAATGAAAAACTGTTTTTT.

The genes are TRBV3-1 (or the pseudogene TRBV3-2) and TRBJ1-2, with no clear D. CDR3 length: 13 amino acids. Germline CDR1 is LGHDT and CDR2 is YNNKEL (reference sequence). With 1 base removed from V and 6 bases from J, the gap between germline ends came to 9 bases. CDR3 nucleotides: TGTGCCAGCAGCCAAGGTGGAGTAGATGGCTACACCTTC. Its translation: CASSQGGVDGYTF.

V and J are TRBV3-1 (or the pseudogene TRBV3-2) and TRBJ1-1; TRBD1 might be the D (5 bases). CDR1 and CDR2 from the germline V gene are LGHDT and YNNKEL (reference sequence). V dropped 1 base and J dropped 7 bases, with 10 bases sitting between them. The CDR3 has 13 residues. CDR3: CASSQADTSEAFF. CDR3 DNA sequence: TGTGCCAGCAGCCAAGCGGACACCAGTGAAGCTTTCTTT.

This chain joins TRBV6-5 and TRBJ2-7, with 7 bases that match TRBD2. The V segment lost 1 base and the J segment 6 bases; nucleotides outside the gene matches: 3. CDR1 is MNHEY, CDR2 SVGAGI, per germline. This CDR3 region has 13 residues. In DNA, the CDR3 is TGTGCCAGCAGTTACTGGGGGGGGTCCGAGCAGTACTTC. This encodes CASSYWGGSEQYF.

This chain joins TRBV19 and TRBJ1-5; 9 nucleotides align to TRBD1. The V gene's germline CDR1 is LNHDA and CDR2 SQIVND (reference sequence). The CDR3 totals 16 residues. V lost 5 bases to trimming and J lost 8 bases; unmatched junction nucleotides: 13. In DNA form, the CDR3 reads TGTGCCAGTAGTTGGGGGACAGGGAAAGGGTCAGAGCCCCAGCATTTT. Protein: CASSWGTGKGSEPQHF.

J is TRBJ1-2 and V is TRBV6-5, with 12 nucleotides matching TRBD1. Per the germline V gene, CDR1 is MNHEY and CDR2 is SVGAGI. Unmatched junction bases numbered 7, after V lost 5 bases and J lost 6 bases. CDR3 size: 15 residues. The DNA for the CDR3 is TGTGCCAGCAGTAGCCGGGACAGGGGGCAAGATGGCTACACCTTC. Protein sequence: CASSSRDRGQDGYTF.

In this sample, this clone turned up a few times. The chain couples TRBV9 to TRBJ1-3; D unresolved. Germline V lookup: CDR1 SGDLS, CDR2 YYNGEE. The V end was cut by 0 bases, the J end by 4 bases, with 5 bases between. The CDR3 has 13 amino acids. The CDR3 loop reads CASSVGGGNTIYF. In DNA, the CDR3 is TGTGCCAGCAGCGTAGGAGGAGGAAACACCATATATTTT.

This clone was counted once. The V and J genes are TRBV11-2 and TRBJ2-7; 7 bases align to TRBD1. The J segment lost 2 bases and the V segment lost 5 bases, leaving 6 bases of the junction unmatched. The CDR3 has 14 amino acids. CDR1 and CDR2 from the germline V gene are SGHAT and FQNNGV. The CDR3 nucleotides are TGTGCCAGCAGCACAGGACAGGCGGCCTACGAGCAGTACTTC. It encodes CASSTGQAAYEQYF. Full variable domain (remainder filled in from reference TRBV11-2 and TRBJ2-7): EAGVAQSPRYKIIEKRQSVAFWCNPISGHATLYWYQQILGQGPKLLIQFQNNGVVDDSQLPKDRFSAERLKGVDSTLKIQPAKLEDSAVYLCASSTGQAAYEQYFGPGTRLTVT.

The CDR3 DNA is TGCGCCAGCAGCCGCGCCGCAGACACCTCTTCCTACGAGCAGTACTTC. Protein sequence: CASSRAADTSSYEQYF. The V and J genes are TRBV4-3 and TRBJ2-7, with D unresolved. V lost 4 bases and J lost 1, with 17 bases in between. Per the germline V gene, CDR1 is LGHNA and CDR2 is YSLEER. The CDR3 covers 16 residues.

This chain connects TRBV6-1 to TRBJ2-7, with D perhaps matching TRBD2 (5 bases). CDR3 size: 13 residues. The V gene lost 3 bases and the J gene lost 6 bases, with 12 bases spanning the gap. Germline V gives CDR1 MNHNS, CDR2 SASEGT. CDR3 DNA: TGTGCCAGCAGTGACCGCTTGAGGGCCGAGCAGTACTTC. Translated: CASSDRLRAEQYF.

The chain couples TRBV19 to TRBJ2-1; TRBD2 is a possible D gene (7 bases). The CDR3 extends over 16 amino acids. The germline V and J ends were trimmed by 10 bases and 0 bases, with 19 bases remaining between them. Germline CDR1 and CDR2: LNHDA and SQIVND (reference sequence). In nucleotides, the CDR3 is TGTGCCACCACCTTAGGGGGGGGCAGCTCCTACAATGAGCAGTTCTTC. Translated, it gives CATTLGGGSSYNEQFF.

Concerning this clone: In the same sample, other DNA sequences code for this CDR3. The chain recombines TRBV5-1 with TRBJ1-2; possibly TRBD1 for D (5 bases). The length of the CDR3 is 13 residues. Germline-derived CDR1 and CDR2 are SGHRS and YFSETQ. The germline V and J ends were trimmed by 2 bases and 2 bases, with 7 bases remaining between them. CDR3: CASSLAGNYGYTF. CDR3 nucleotide sequence: TGCGCCAGCAGCTTAGCAGGGAACTATGGCTACACCTTC.

This clone turned up a few times. The chain joins TRBV27 to TRBJ1-2, with D perhaps matching TRBD1 (6 bases). Germline V gene sequence: CDR1 MNHEY, CDR2 SMNVEV (reference sequence). There are 15 residues in the CDR3. V shed 8 bases and J shed 5 bases, with 21 bases lying between them. The CDR3 DNA is TGTGCCAGCTCGGATTTTGGACAGCTAAATTATGGCTACACCTTC. Protein product: CASSDFGQLNYGYTF.

This chain connects TRBV28 to TRBJ2-1, with D maybe TRBD2 (6 bases). The germline gives CDR1 MDHEN, CDR2 SYDVKM. The CDR3 loop spans 13 amino acids. V shed 5 bases and J shed 10 bases, with 15 bases lying between them. This CDR3 is CASSRTMGREQFF. CDR3 in DNA: TGTGCCAGCAGTCGCACCATGGGGAGGGAGCAGTTCTTC. The full variable domain, rest sourced from reference TRBV28 and TRBJ2-1, is DVKVTQSSRYLVKRTGEKVFLECVQDMDHENMFWYRQDPGLGLRLIYFSYDVKMKEKGDIPEGYSVSREKKERFSLILESASTNQTSMYLCASSRTMGREQFFGPGTRLTVL.

The chain is built from TRBV3-1 (or the pseudogene TRBV3-2) and TRBJ1-6; tentatively, D is TRBD1 (5 bases). V was cut by 2 bases and J by 5 bases, with 10 bases left in between. The CDR3 covers 15 residues. Per the germline V gene, CDR1 is LGHDT and CDR2 is YNNKEL (reference sequence). CDR3 protein: CASSQQGWDNSPLHF. CDR3 bases: TGTGCCAGCAGCCAACAGGGATGGGATAATTCACCCCTCCACTTT.

The chain combines TRBV28 with TRBJ2-1, with TRBD1 matching over 9 bases. The CDR3 length is 16 residues. Germline V CDR1 and CDR2: MDHEN, SYDVKM. V shed 5 bases, J shed 2 bases, and the junction held 7 bases outside the gene matches. CDR3 residues: CASSGEGTGPYNEQFF. CDR3 coding DNA: TGTGCCAGCAGTGGGGAGGGGACAGGGCCCTACAATGAGCAGTTCTTC.

The rearrangement uses TRBV20-1 and TRBJ2-7; tentative D call: TRBD1 (5 bases). Deletions cut 3 bases from V and 2 bases from J, with 14 bases between. CDR1 and CDR2 (germline): DFQATT, SNEGSKA (reference sequence). The CDR3 is 14 amino acids. The CDR3 coding sequence is TGCAGTGCTAGTGTGTGGCAGGGCCCCTACGAGCAGTACTTC. The encoded protein is CSASVWQGPYEQYF.